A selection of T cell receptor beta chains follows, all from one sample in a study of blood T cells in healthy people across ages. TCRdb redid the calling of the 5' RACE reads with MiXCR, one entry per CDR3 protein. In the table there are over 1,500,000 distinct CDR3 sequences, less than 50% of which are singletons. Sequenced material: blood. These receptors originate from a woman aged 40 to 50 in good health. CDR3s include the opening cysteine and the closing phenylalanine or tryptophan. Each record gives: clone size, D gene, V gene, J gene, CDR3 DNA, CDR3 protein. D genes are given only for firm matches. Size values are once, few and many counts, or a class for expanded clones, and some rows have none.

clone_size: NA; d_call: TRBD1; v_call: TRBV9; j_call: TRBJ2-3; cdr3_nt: TGTGCCAGCAGCGCCGGGGACAGGGTGACAGATACGCAGTATTTT; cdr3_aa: CASSAGDRVTDTQYF
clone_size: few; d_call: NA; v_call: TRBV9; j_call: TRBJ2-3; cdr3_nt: TGTGCCAGCAGCCTCCGGGCTAGCCCCAGCACAGATACGCAGTATTTT; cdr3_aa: CASSLRASPSTDTQYF
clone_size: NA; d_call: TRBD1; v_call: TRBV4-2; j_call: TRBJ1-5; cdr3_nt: TGTGCCAGCAGCCAAGCCGGACAGGATCAGCCCCAGCATTTT; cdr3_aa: CASSQAGQDQPQHF
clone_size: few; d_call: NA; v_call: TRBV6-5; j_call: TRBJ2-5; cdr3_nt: TGTGCCAGCAGTTACCCCGGGGGCGGGGGGACCCAGTACTTC; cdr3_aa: CASSYPGGGGTQYF
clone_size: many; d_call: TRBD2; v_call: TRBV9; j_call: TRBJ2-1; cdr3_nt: TGTGCCAGCAACGGTTTGGCGGGGGGATACAATGAGCAGTTCTTC; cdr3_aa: CASNGLAGGYNEQFF
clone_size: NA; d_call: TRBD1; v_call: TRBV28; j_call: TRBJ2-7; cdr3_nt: TGTGCCAGCAGTGCGGACAGGCTGAGCTCCTACGAGCAGTACTTC; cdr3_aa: CASSADRLSSYEQYF
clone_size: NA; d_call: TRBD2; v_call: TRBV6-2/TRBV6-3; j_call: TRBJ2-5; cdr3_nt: TGTGCCAGCAGTGACCGCGGACTAGTCAGGGAGACCCAGTACTTC; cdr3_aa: CASSDRGLVRETQYF
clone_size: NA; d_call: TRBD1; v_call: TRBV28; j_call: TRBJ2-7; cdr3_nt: TGTGCCAGCCCACCGAGCCATGGGACAGGGGGTGGTGAGCAGTACTTC; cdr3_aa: CASPPSHGTGGGEQYF
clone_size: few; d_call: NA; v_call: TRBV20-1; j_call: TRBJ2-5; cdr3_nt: TGCAGTGCCAATAGACAGGTGCAAGAGACCCAGTACTTC; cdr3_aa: CSANRQVQETQYF
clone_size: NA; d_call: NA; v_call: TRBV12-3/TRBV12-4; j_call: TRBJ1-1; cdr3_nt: TGTGCCAGCAGAAAAGACGGGAACACTGAAGCTTTCTTT; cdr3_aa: CASRKDGNTEAFF
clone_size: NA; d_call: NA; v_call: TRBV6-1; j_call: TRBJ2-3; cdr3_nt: TGTGCCAGCAGTCGTAGGGGAATTTCTGGGGGGTCAGATACGCAGTATTTT; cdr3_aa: CASSRRGISGGSDTQYF